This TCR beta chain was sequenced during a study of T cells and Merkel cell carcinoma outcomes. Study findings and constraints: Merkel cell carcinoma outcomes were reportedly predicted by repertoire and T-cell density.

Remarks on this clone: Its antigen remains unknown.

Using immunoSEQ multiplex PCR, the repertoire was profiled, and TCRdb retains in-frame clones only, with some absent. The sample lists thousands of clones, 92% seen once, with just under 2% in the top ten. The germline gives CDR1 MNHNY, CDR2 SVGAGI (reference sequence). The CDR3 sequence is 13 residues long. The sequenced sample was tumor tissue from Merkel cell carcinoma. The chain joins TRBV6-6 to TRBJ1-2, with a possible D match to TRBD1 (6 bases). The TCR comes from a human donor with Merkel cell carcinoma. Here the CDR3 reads CGTGAGANYGYTF. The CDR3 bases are TGTGGGACGGGGGCAGGAGCAAACTATGGCTACACCTTC.